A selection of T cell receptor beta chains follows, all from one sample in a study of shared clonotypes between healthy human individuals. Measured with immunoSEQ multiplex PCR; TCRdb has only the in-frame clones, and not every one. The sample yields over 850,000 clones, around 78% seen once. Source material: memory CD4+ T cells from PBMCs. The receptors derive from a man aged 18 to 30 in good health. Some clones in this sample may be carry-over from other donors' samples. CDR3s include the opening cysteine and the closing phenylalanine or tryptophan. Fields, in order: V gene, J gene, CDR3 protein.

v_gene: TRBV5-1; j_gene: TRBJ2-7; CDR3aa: CASSLDVGQEQYF
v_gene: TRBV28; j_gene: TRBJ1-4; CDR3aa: CASSVAGGRGEKLFF
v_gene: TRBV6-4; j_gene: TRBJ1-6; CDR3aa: CASSAGPGNSPLHF
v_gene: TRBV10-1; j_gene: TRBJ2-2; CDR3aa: CASGSLVAGGFNTGELFF
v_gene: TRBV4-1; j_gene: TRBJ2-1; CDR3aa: CASSHGRLADNEQFF
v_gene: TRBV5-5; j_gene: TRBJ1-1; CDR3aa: CASSQDSSGKAFF
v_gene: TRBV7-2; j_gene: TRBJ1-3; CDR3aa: CASSLPERGRAIF
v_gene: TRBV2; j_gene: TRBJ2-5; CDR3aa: CASRIGGSRETQYF
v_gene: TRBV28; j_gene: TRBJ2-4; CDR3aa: CASTPAGLAGAKNIQYF
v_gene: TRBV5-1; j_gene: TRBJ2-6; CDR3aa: CASSATGQGLRGANVLTF
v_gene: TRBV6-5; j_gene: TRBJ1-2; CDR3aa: CASSYSGGADGYTF
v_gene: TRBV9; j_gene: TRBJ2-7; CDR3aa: CASSPTRGSYEQYF
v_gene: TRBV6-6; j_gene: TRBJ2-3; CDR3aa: CASRGGRPDTQYF
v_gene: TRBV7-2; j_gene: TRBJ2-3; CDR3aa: CASSLGSSTDTQYF
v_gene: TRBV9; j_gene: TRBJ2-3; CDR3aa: CASSVGGDSTDTQYF
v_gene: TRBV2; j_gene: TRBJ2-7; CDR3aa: CASRSTSGGYEQYF
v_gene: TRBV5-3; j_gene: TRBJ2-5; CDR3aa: CARSPGTGISGRDQETQYF
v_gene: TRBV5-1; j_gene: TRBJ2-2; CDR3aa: CASSLYRGSSTGELFF
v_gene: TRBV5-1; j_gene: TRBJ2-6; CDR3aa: CASSSGQGSGANVLTF
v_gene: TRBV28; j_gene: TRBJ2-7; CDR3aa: CASSLWGGSSYEQYF
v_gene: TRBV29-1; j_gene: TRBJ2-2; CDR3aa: CSVAATANTGELFF
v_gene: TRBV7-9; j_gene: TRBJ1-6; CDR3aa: CASSLDLSPLHF
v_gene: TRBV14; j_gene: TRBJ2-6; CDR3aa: CASSQVLGVQGRGVLTF
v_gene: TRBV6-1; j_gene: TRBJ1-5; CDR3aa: CASSDGGGEYSNQPQHF
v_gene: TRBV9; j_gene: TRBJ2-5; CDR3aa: CASSAGTSGMETQYF
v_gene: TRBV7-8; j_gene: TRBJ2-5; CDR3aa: CASSSPGIEKETQYF
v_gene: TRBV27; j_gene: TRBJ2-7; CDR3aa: CASSSTTSGRYWEQYF
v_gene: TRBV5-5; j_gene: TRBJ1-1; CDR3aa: CASSLGGGLDTEAFF
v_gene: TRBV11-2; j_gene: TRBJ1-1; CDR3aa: CASSLEGGVYTEAFF
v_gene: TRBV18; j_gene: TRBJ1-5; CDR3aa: CASSQFRDNNQPQHF
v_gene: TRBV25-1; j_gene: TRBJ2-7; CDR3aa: CASAPGGGLYEQYF
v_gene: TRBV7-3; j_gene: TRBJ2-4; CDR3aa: CASSWGLGIQYF
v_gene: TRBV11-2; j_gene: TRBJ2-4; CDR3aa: CASSLLPRGKNIQYF
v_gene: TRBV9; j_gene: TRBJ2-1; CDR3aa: CASSVTSAAGRSYNEQFF
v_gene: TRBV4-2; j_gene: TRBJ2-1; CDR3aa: CASSQVGGRADSYNEQFF
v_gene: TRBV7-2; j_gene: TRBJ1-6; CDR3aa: CASSLLGAGNSPLHF
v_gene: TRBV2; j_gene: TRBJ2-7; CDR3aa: CASSEGTVYEQYF
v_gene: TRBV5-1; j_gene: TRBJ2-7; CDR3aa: CASSFRAGNYEQYF
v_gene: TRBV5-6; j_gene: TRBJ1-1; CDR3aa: CASSSIQYRGPEAFF
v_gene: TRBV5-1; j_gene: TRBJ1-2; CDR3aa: CASSWGTDGYTF
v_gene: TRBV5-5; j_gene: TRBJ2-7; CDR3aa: CASSWSLAGGRYEQYF
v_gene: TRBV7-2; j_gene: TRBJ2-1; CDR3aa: CASRLAGGPRNEQFF
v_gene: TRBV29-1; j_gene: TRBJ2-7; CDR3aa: CSVCRDSSSYEQYF
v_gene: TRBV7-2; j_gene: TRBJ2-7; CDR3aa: CASSPLAGEIYEQYF
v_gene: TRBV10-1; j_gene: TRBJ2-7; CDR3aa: CASSESGRESYEQYF
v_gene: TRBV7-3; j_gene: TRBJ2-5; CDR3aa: CASSLGGGGGGETQYF
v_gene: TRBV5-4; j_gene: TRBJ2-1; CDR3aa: CASSLPELPSQFF